What follows are 22 T cell receptor beta chains derived from one specimen sequenced in a study of T cells in Graves' hyperthyroidism and ophthalmopathy. RNA transcripts provided the source from which TCR beta CDR3 regions were amplified. The HTBI primer set served for first-round RT-PCR of the TCR CDR3. MiXCR, run by TCRdb on the multiplex PCR reads, gives a single entry per CDR3 protein. The profile shows 200,000 to 250,000 distinct CDR3 sequences, about 16% of them singletons. The sequenced sample was blood. The receptors shown here come from a woman aged 18-35 years with Graves' ophthalmopathy.

The gene calls are TRBV4-1 and TRBJ1-1, with 10 positions matching TRBD1. This CDR3 is 15 amino acids long. Germline CDR1 MGHRA, CDR2 YSYEKL. Losses at the gene ends were 4 bases for V and 5 bases for J; bases not matched to a gene: 7. The CDR3 bases are TGCGCCAGCAGCCTGAGTGGGACAGGGGATACTGAAGCTTTCTTT. Translation: CASSLSGTGDTEAFF.

This clonotype has at least ten counts. The rearrangement uses TRBV4-1 and TRBJ2-3, with a tentative D call TRBD2 (6 bases). The CDR3 loop spans 14 amino acids. Germline CDR1 MGHRA, CDR2 YSYEKL. The V end was cut by 3 bases, the J end by 6 bases, with 13 bases between. In nucleotides, the CDR3 is TGCGCCAGCAGCCAGGGGACTTCGGAGGATACGCAGTATTTT. Protein: CASSQGTSEDTQYF.

This chain connects TRBV20-1 to TRBJ2-1, with D maybe TRBD2 (6 bases). Trimming took 6 bases from V and 10 from J, leaving 22 bases between them. CDR1 and CDR2 from the germline V gene are DFQATT and SNEGSKA (reference sequence). The CDR3 contains 14 residues. In nucleotides, the CDR3 is TGCAGTGCCCCTGGAGGAGGGCCCTCGAACGAGCAGTTCTTC. Translated: CSAPGGGPSNEQFF.

This clonotype has a count of ten or more. The rearrangement links TRBV5-1 to TRBJ2-3; 12 nucleotides match TRBD2. CDR1 and CDR2 from the germline V gene are SGHRS and YFSETQ. This CDR3 has 16 residues. The trim removed 4 bases at V and 3 bases at J, leaving 6 bases unmatched. The CDR3 coding sequence is TGCGCCAGCAGCCGTAGACTAGCGGGGGATACAGATACGCAGTATTTT. Its protein product is CASSRRLAGDTDTQYF.

At least ten counts were recorded for this clonotype. The genes are TRBV12-3 or TRBV12-4 and TRBJ1-5; D is unclear. The CDR3 runs 13 residues. V gave up 6 bases and J gave up 2 bases, with 8 bases separating them. CDR3 region: CASRLAGNQPQHF. The CDR3 nucleotides are TGTGCCAGCAGGCTCGCCGGCAATCAGCCCCAGCATTTT.

This clonotype has just a few counts. The rearrangement links TRBV30 to TRBJ2-3; D is undetermined. Germline loops: CDR1 GTSNPN, CDR2 SVGIG (reference sequence). There are 14 residues in the CDR3. Between the trimmed V and J ends, which lost 0 bases and 5 bases, there was a span of 12 bases. As DNA, the CDR3 is TGTGCCTGGAGTGTACAATCGGTTGAAGATACGCAGTATTTT. Residues: CAWSVQSVEDTQYF. Drawing the rest from reference TRBV30 and TRBJ2-3, the complete variable domain is SQTIHQWPATLVQPVGSPLSLECTVEGTSNPNLYWYRQAAGRGLQLLFYSVGIGQISSEVPQNLSASRPQDRQFILSSKKLLLSDSGFYLCAWSVQSVEDTQYFGPGTRLTVL.

This clonotype was observed many times. This rearrangement joins TRBV28 to TRBJ2-3; no clear D gene. The V gene lost 7 bases and the J gene lost 3 bases, with 8 bases spanning the gap. Germline V gives CDR1 MDHEN, CDR2 SYDVKM. The CDR3 has 12 residues. The CDR3: CASTRGTDTQYF. DNA for the CDR3: TGTGCCAGCACCCGTGGGACAGATACGCAGTATTTT. Full variable domain (remainder filled in from reference TRBV28 and TRBJ2-3): DVKVTQSSRYLVKRTGEKVFLECVQDMDHENMFWYRQDPGLGLRLIYFSYDVKMKEKGDIPEGYSVSREKKERFSLILESASTNQTSMYLCASTRGTDTQYFGPGTRLTVL.

In this sample, this clonotype turned up many times. The CDR3 bases are TGTGCCAGCAGTCGGACGCGGGGGGTATACGAGCAGTACTTC. It yields the protein CASSRTRGVYEQYF. The chain employs TRBV28 and TRBJ2-7; 8 bases fit TRBD2. The CDR3 contains 14 residues. The germline V gene encodes CDR1 MDHEN and CDR2 SYDVKM. The ends lost 5 bases at V and 4 bases at J; junction bases unmatched: 7. Based on the CDR3 plus reference TRBV28 and TRBJ2-7, the full variable domain is DVKVTQSSRYLVKRTGEKVFLECVQDMDHENMFWYRQDPGLGLRLIYFSYDVKMKEKGDIPEGYSVSREKKERFSLILESASTNQTSMYLCASSRTRGVYEQYFGPGTRLTVT.

As to this clonotype: A clone one base away is much larger, so this may be a read error. This CDR3 is missing its conserved last phenylalanine or tryptophan, likely due to a read error. This chain uses TRBV11-2 with TRBJ2-7, with D perhaps being TRBD1 or TRBD2 (6 bases each). The CDR3 length is 15 residues. Germline CDR1 and CDR2: SGHAT and FQNNGV. Trimming removed 3 bases at V and 2 bases at J, with 14 bases between. The CDR3, as DNA: TGTGCCAGCAGCTTCAACGGGGGCCTTACCTACGAGCAGTACCTC. It yields the protein CASSFNGGLTYEQYL.

The sample holds many counts of this clonotype. This chain joins TRBV7-8 and TRBJ2-7, with TRBD2 as a possible D gene (6 bases). The length of the CDR3 is 16 residues. Trimming shortened V by 1 base and J by 0 bases, and 13 bases separated the two germline ends. Germline-derived CDR1 and CDR2 are SGHVS and FQNEAQ. The CDR3 is CASSLDGGLISYEQYF. CDR3 coding DNA: TGTGCCAGCAGCTTAGATGGAGGGCTGATCTCCTACGAGCAGTACTTC.

The chain employs TRBV29-1 and TRBJ1-1; D is ambiguous. Looked up from germline, CDR1 is SQVTM and CDR2 is ANQGSEA. CDR3 size: 11 residues. Trimming stripped 6 bases from V and 2 bases from J, with 7 bases between. The CDR3 protein is CSVQSNTEAFF. The CDR3 region has the DNA TGCAGCGTACAGTCAAACACTGAAGCTTTCTTT.

This clonotype was counted at least ten times. The chain has TRBV5-6 and TRBJ2-2, with D possibly TRBD2 on 5 matching bases. Trimming stripped 5 bases from V and 6 bases from J, with 11 bases between. The CDR3 runs 13 residues. Germline V gives CDR1 SGHDT, CDR2 YYEEEE. CDR3 amino acids: CASRGGSPGELFF. The CDR3 DNA reads as TGTGCCAGCAGAGGAGGTAGTCCCGGGGAGCTGTTTTTT.

The sample holds one count of this clonotype. The chain recombines TRBV11-1 with TRBJ1-1; D may be TRBD1 (6 bases). Germline loops: CDR1 SGHAT, CDR2 FQDESV (reference sequence). Trimming pared 6 bases from V and 0 bases from J, leaving 11 bases between. CDR3 size: 14 residues. CDR3 residues: CASSNDRLNTEAFF. The CDR3 coding sequence is TGTGCCAGCAGTAACGACAGGCTGAACACTGAAGCTTTCTTT.

The chain combines TRBV11-1 with TRBJ1-2; 11 bases are shared with TRBD1. The CDR3 covers 14 residues. CDR1 and CDR2 (germline): SGHAT, FQDESV (reference sequence). J was trimmed by 6 bases and V by 4 bases; bases with no gene match: 4. The CDR3 DNA reads TGTGCCAGCAGCTATGGACAGGGGGCAAATGGCTACACCTTC. As protein: CASSYGQGANGYTF.

This clonotype was picked up a small number of times. The chain joins TRBV5-6 to TRBJ2-1; D might be TRBD2 (5 bases). This CDR3 region has 15 residues. Germline CDR1 is SGHDT and CDR2 is YYEEEE. Trimming shortened V by 4 bases and J by 6 bases, and 17 bases separated the two germline ends. DNA for the CDR3: TGTGCCAGCAGCGACCCGGGCCGGGGTTTCAATGAGCAGTTCTTC. It specifies CASSDPGRGFNEQFF.

This clonotype came up many times. The chain recombines TRBV6-1 with TRBJ1-5; no definite D call. Germline V CDR1 and CDR2: MNHNS, SASEGT. The CDR3 length is 15 residues. Trimming took off 2 bases at V and 0 bases at J, with 8 bases between the two ends. The CDR3 protein is CASSEWMNSNQPQHF. The CDR3 bases are TGTGCCAGCAGTGAATGGATGAATAGCAATCAGCCCCAGCATTTT.

This clonotype was seen ten or more times. This chain connects TRBV18 to TRBJ1-5; D ambiguous. This CDR3 spans 13 amino acids. V gave up 6 bases and J gave up 3 bases, with 9 bases separating them. Germline V CDR1 and CDR2: KGHSH, LQKENI. In nucleotides, the CDR3 is TGTGCCAGCTCTCCCGACAACAATCAGCCCCAGCATTTT. It specifies CASSPDNNQPQHF.

This clonotype was counted ten times or more. The CDR3, as DNA: TGTGCCATCAGTGAGTCAAACGGTCTGGCAGGGCCGGGCACTGAAGCTTTCTTT. Encoded protein: CAISESNGLAGPGTEAFF. The J gene is TRBJ1-1, the V gene TRBV10-3; D is perhaps TRBD1 (5 bases). CDR3 length equals 18 residues. The V gene lost 0 bases and the J gene lost 4 bases, with 21 bases spanning the gap. Germline CDR1 reads ENHRY; CDR2 reads SYGVKD.

This clonotype occurred many times. V and J are TRBV28 and TRBJ2-3; 8 nucleotides line up with TRBD2. Germline values: CDR1 MDHEN, CDR2 SYDVKM. The trim removed 4 bases at V and 6 bases at J, leaving 6 bases unmatched. The CDR3 runs to 14 residues. The CDR3 DNA follows: TGTGCCAGCAGTTCGGGGGGGGGCGGGGATACGCAGTATTTT. Its protein product is CASSSGGGGDTQYF.

The chain is built from TRBV3-1 and TRBJ2-2; 7 positions agree with TRBD1. J was trimmed by 4 bases and V by 6 bases; bases with no gene match: 11. In germline, CDR1 is LGHDT, CDR2 YNNKEL (reference sequence). CDR3 length equals 16 residues. In DNA, the CDR3 is TGTGCCAGCAGACCGTCGGGGACAGTTAGCACCGGGGAGCTGTTTTTT. Amino acid sequence: CASRPSGTVSTGELFF. Full variable domain (remainder filled in from reference TRBV3-1 and TRBJ2-2): DTAVSQTPKYLVTQMGNDKSIKCEQNLGHDTMYWYKQDSKKFLKIMFSYNNKELIINETVPNRFSPKSPDKAHLNLHINSLELGDSAVYFCASRPSGTVSTGELFFGEGSRLTVL.

This clonotype was detected many times. The chain carries TRBV28 and TRBJ1-3, with D unresolved. The CDR3 extends over 14 amino acids. Trimming stripped 2 bases from V and 4 bases from J, with 9 bases between. The germline gives CDR1 MDHEN, CDR2 SYDVKM. The CDR3 bases are TGTGCCAGCAGTTTAGAGTTACAAGGAAACACCATATATTTT. It translates to CASSLELQGNTIYF.

There are many counts of this clonotype. The chain is built from TRBV24-1 and TRBJ2-1; D remains ambiguous. Germline V gene lookup returns CDR1 KGHDR and CDR2 SFDVKD. The CDR3 is made up of 15 amino acids. V was pared by 5 bases and J by 5 bases, with 15 bases between. Written as DNA, the CDR3 is TGTGCCACCAGTGTCAAGCTTGGCGTGAACAATGAGCAGTTCTTC. Translated, it gives CATSVKLGVNNEQFF.